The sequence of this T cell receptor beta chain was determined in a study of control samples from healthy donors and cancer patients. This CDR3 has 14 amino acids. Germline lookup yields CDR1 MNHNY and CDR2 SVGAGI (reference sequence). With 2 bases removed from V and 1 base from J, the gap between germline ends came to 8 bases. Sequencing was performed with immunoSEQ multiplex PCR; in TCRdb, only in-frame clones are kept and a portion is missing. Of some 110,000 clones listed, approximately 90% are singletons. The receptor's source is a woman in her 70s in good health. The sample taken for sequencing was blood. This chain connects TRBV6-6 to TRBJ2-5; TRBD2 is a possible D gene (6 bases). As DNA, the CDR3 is TGTGCCAGCAGTTACGGGGGGACCCAAGAGACCCAGTACTTC. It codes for CASSYGGTQETQYF.